The rows below give T cell receptor beta chains drawn from one sample of a study of early T cells in non-severe SARS-CoV-2 infection. TCRdb passed the 5' RACE reads through MiXCR, listing each CDR3 protein once. The sample includes tens of thousands of distinct CDR3 sequences, around 11% of them seen just once. This specimen was whole blood, taken at baseline. Every receptor here comes from an adult who was a healthcare worker with PCR-confirmed SARS-CoV-2 infection or an uninfected control (not recorded which). Both conserved end residues are trimmed from each CDR3.

>TRBV5-1
ASSLRGHNTGELF
>TRBV30
AWETGAKNIQY
>TRBV30
AWRGQGTYEQY
>TRBV11-2
ASSIHRGQNTIY
>TRBV2
ASRQYQETQY
>TRBV12-3/TRBV12-4
ASSLGGGDNSPLH
>TRBV12-3/TRBV12-4
ASRRSGRADTQY
>TRBV2
ASSLGTGGSYNEQF
>TRBV27
ASSVRVGEKLF
>TRBV9
ASSVDGTGLGYT
>TRBV5-1
ASSLEQGAYEQY
>TRBV6-5
ASSPTQSRTIY
>TRBV20-1
SARDLGGRYEQY
>TRBV5-4
ASNLGGEQY
>TRBV20-1
SARVIGPGGETQY
>TRBV7-9
ASSFGGPNQPQH
>TRBV7-9
ASSSASGEQY